The 10 T cell receptor beta chains below were found in one sample sequenced in a study of molecular identifiers for immune sequencing clone quantification. A single record per CDR3 protein comes from TCRdb applying MiXCR to the PCR reads. The sample has about 40,000 distinct CDR3 sequences; over 15% are singletons. Sample: naive CD8+ T cells from blood, with Jurkat cell RNA spiked in. The subset denotes: FACS-sorted CD8+CD4-CCR7+CD45RA+ naive T cells. All receptors derive from a human donor in good health. Some libraries in this study had Jurkat cell RNA spiked in.

This clonotype appeared many times. The chain uses TRBV27 and TRBJ1-2; perhaps TRBD1 as D (5 bases). CDR1 MNHEY and CDR2 SMNVEV come from the germline V gene (reference sequence). The CDR3 length is 14 residues. The V end was cut by 4 bases, the J end by 8 bases, with 17 bases between. This CDR3 is CASSSSGIRGGYTF. The DNA of the CDR3 is TGTGCCAGCAGTTCGTCAGGGATTCGTGGGGGCTACACCTTC.

In its sample, this clonotype was seen a few times. A read error is possible here, since a much larger clone lies one base away. The gene calls are TRBV7-8 and TRBJ2-1; D gene uncertain. The CDR3 contains 13 residues. Between the trimmed V and J ends, which lost 5 bases and 8 bases, there was a span of 13 bases. The V gene's germline CDR1 is SGHVS and CDR2 FQNEAQ. CDR3 DNA: TGTGCCAGCAGCCTGACCCTAAGGGATGAGCAGTTCTTC. This translates into CASSLTLRDEQFF.

This clonotype appeared many times. The chain recombines TRBV12-3 or TRBV12-4 with TRBJ1-4; possible D gene TRBD1, 5 bases. V shed 7 bases and J shed 1 base, with 7 bases lying between them. The CDR3 extends over 13 amino acids. The CDR3 sequence: CASTGETNEKLFF. CDR3 DNA sequence: TGTGCCAGCACGGGGGAAACTAATGAAAAACTGTTTTTT.

This chain links TRBV7-9 with TRBJ2-5; a possible D gene is TRBD2 (6 bases). Germline V gives CDR1 SEHNR, CDR2 FQNEAQ (reference sequence). The length of the CDR3 is 13 residues. Trimming cost V 8 bases and J 0 bases, with 10 bases left between them. The CDR3 sequence: CASQLANQETQYF. Written as DNA, the CDR3 is TGTGCCAGCCAGCTAGCGAACCAAGAGACCCAGTACTTC. Together with reference TRBV7-9 and TRBJ2-5, the CDR3 gives the full variable domain: DTGVSQNPRHKITKRGQNVTFRCDPISEHNRLYWYRQTLGQGPEFLTYFQNEAQLEKSRLLSDRFSAERPKGSFSTLEIQRTEQGDSAMYLCASQLANQETQYFGPGTRLLVL.

This clonotype has ten or more counts. The chain recombines TRBV27 with TRBJ2-7; TRBD2 agrees at 12 bases. V shed 2 bases, J shed 6 bases, and the junction held 8 bases outside the gene matches. The CDR3 runs to 16 residues. The germline CDR1 and CDR2 sequences are MNHEY and SMNVEV (reference sequence). The CDR3 nucleotides are TGTGCCAGCAGTTTAGGGCTAGCGGGAGGGCCGGTCGAGCAGTACTTC. This gives the protein CASSLGLAGGPVEQYF.

The chain joins TRBV5-6 to TRBJ2-7; a weak D match, TRBD2 (6 bases). Per germline, CDR1 SGHDT and CDR2 YYEEEE. The CDR3 is made up of 16 amino acids. CDR3 loop: CTGSLDLAGYGDEQYF. The CDR3 nucleotides are TGTACCGGCAGCTTGGACCTGGCGGGGTATGGTGACGAGCAGTACTTC.

The chain uses TRBV6-2 or TRBV6-3 and TRBJ1-5, with D maybe TRBD1 (5 bases). Germline V gene data show CDR1 as MNHEY and CDR2 as SVGEGT. The CDR3 sequence is 17 residues long. The V end lost 2 bases, the J end lost 0 bases, and 14 bases lay between the germline ends. The CDR3 nucleotides are TGTGCCAGCAGTTACACCACACGACAGTATAGCAATCAGCCCCAGCATTTT. Protein sequence: CASSYTTRQYSNQPQHF.

CDR3 sequence (DNA): TGTGCCAGCACAGACAGGGTCACTGAAGCTTTCTTT. Translation gives CASTDRVTEAFF. The V and J genes are TRBV7-8 and TRBJ1-1; 7 bases map to TRBD1. Trimming removed 7 bases from V and 4 bases from J; junction bases left unmatched: 3. The germline V gene encodes CDR1 SGHVS and CDR2 FQNEAQ. The CDR3 totals 12 residues.

This clonotype was seen many times. The chain recombines TRBV7-9 with TRBJ2-3, with D possibly TRBD1 on 5 matching bases. Deletions cut 8 bases from V and 2 bases from J, with 11 bases between. Germline V CDR1 and CDR2: SEHNR, FQNEAQ (reference sequence). The CDR3 is 13 residues long. CDR3 in DNA: TGTGCCAGCGAGGCAGGGAACACAGATACGCAGTATTTT. Translated, it gives CASEAGNTDTQYF.

This clonotype was detected ten times or more. The chain carries TRBV5-4 and TRBJ2-6; the D gene is possibly TRBD2 (6 bases). V was trimmed by 0 bases and J by 4 bases, leaving 8 bases between them. The CDR3 is 15 residues long. Per germline, CDR1 SGHNT and CDR2 YYREEE (reference sequence). The CDR3 sequence is CASSLEAGGANVLTF. As DNA, the CDR3 is TGTGCCAGCAGCTTGGAGGCGGGGGGGGCCAACGTCCTGACTTTC. The entire variable domain, with the rest obtained from reference TRBV5-4 and TRBJ2-6, is as follows: ETGVTQSPTHLIKTRGQQVTLRCSSQSGHNTVSWYQQALGQGPQFIFQYYREEENGRGNFPPRFSGLQFPNYSSELNVNALELDDSALYLCASSLEAGGANVLTFGAGSRLTVL.